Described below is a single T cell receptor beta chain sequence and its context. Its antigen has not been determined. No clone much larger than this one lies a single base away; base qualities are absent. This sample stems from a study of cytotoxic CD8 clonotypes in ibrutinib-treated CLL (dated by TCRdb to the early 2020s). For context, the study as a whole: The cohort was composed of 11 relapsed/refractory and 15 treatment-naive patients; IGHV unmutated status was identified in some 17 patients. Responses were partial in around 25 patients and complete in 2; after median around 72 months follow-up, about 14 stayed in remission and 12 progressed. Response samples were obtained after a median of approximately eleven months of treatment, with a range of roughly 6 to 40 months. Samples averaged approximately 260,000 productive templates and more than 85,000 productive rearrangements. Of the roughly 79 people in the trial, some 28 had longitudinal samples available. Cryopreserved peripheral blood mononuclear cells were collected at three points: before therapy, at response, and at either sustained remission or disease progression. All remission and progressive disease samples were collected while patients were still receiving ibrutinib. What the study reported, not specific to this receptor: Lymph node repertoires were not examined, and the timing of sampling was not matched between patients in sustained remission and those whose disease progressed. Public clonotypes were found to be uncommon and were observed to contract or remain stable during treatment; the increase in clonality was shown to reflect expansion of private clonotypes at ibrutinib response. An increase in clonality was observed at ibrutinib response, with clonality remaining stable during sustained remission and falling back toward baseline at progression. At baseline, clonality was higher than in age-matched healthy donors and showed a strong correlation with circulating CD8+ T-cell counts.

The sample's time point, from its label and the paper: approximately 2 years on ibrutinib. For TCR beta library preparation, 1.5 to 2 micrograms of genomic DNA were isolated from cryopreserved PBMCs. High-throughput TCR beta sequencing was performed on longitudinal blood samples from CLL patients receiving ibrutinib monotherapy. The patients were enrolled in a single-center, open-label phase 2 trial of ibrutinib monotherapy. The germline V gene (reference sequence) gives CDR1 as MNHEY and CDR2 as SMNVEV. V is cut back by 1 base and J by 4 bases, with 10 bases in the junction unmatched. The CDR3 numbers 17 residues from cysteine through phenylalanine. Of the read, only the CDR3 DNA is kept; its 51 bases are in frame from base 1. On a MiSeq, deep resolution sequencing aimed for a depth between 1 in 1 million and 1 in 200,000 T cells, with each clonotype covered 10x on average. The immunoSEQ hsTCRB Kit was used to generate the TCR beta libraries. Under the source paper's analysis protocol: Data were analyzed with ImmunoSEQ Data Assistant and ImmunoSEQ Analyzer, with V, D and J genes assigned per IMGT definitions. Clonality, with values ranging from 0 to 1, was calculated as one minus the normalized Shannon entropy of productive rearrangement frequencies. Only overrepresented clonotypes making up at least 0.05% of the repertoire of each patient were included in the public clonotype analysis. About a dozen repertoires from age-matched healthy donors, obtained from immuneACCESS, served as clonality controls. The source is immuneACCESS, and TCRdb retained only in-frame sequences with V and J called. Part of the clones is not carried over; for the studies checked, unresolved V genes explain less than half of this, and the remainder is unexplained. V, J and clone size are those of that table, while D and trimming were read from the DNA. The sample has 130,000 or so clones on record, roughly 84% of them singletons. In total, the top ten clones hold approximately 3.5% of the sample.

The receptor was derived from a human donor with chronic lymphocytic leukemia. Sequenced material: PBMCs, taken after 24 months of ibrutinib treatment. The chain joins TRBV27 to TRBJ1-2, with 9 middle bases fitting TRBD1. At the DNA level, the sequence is TGTGCCAGCAGTTTATTAGGTGGACAGGGGAGGGTCTATGGCTACACCTTC. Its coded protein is CASSLLGGQGRVYGYTF.